This T cell receptor (beta chain) was recorded in a study of long-term antiretroviral therapy in people with HIV. At the level of the study: Samples collected earliest predate the 2015 immediate-ART recommendation by about a decade. Study observations and caveats: Once patients were on ART, diversity went higher but still fell short of transplant donor controls. Repertoires with HIV possessed tighter CDR3 length spans than those of controls.

At the survey level, the v3.0 immunoSEQ assay was run. Sequencing used immunoSEQ multiplex PCR; TCRdb keeps in-frame clones, though not all of them. The sample lists about 30,000 clones, about 93% seen once, with 9% to 12% in the top ten. Donors each had at least one pre-ART PBMC sample and at least two post-ART ones. The germline gives CDR1 MNHEY, CDR2 SVGAGI. V was trimmed by 7 bases and J by 0 bases, leaving 13 bases between them. This CDR3 is 15 amino acids long. A note on this clone: The target antigen is unknown.

The receptor was isolated from a man between 35 and 55 years old with HIV. The sequencing used unsorted PBMCs, collected 6.2 years after starting antiretroviral therapy. The V gene is TRBV6-5, the J gene TRBJ1-3; a possible D gene is TRBD1 (6 bases). The CDR3 sequence: CASTATGLSGNTIYF. The CDR3 region has the DNA TGTGCCAGCACTGCGACAGGCCTCTCTGGAAACACCATATATTTT.